This TCR beta chain comes out of a study of tumor and adjacent non-tumor tissue in lung cancer. Study details: The cohort had about a dozen adenocarcinoma, a couple of squamous cell and 1 small cell patients.

The library came from three nested PCR rounds adapted from ARM-PCR protocols. TCRdb called the multiplex PCR reads again in MiXCR, with one record for every CDR3 protein. The sample lists about 98,000 distinct CDR3 sequences; roughly 80% were seen once. Worth noting for this clonotype: The junction and the germline gene differ at one end; a read error may be behind it.

No cell sorting was done before RNA was extracted from the tissue. This non-tumor lung sample came from over 3 cm beyond the tumor edge. Newly diagnosed lung cancer patients had thoracic surgery in China, August–late 2014, without prior chemotherapy. CDR3 length equals 15 residues. Per germline, CDR1 SQVTM and CDR2 ANQGSEA. The specimen was distant non-tumor lung tissue. The chain carries TRBV29-1 and TRBJ2-1; 8 nucleotides line up with TRBD2. The clonotype comes from a man aged 60-69 years with small cell lung cancer. The CDR3 loop is CSVELAGNPCNGQFF. DNA of the CDR3: TGCAGCGTTGAACTAGCGGGCAATCCCTGCAATGGGCAGTTCTTC.